This T cell receptor (beta chain) was recorded in a study of response to subunit inactivated influenza vaccine. As to this clonotype: Its antigen remains unidentified. A much larger clone differs by one base, so this may be a read error.

Via MiXCR, TCRdb re-called the RT-PCR reads, giving one row per CDR3 protein. The table lists a few hundred thousand distinct CDR3 sequences, approximately 23% of them singletons. Study-level results: Only a handful of new T cells, the authors suggested, are recruited with each seasonal influenza vaccination.

This TCR was recovered from a man between 50 and 75 years old who received an inactivated influenza vaccine. The sample here was PBMCs from blood, taken about 20 months after vaccination.

CDR3 bases: TGTGCCAGCAGCTCAAATACTCAGCTCCAGCATTTT. It encodes CASSSNTQLQHF. The J gene is TRBJ1-5, the V gene TRBV7-9; no clear D gene. Germline lookup yields CDR1 SEHNR and CDR2 FQNEAQ (reference sequence). The CDR3 is made up of 12 amino acids.